This paragraph reports one TCR beta chain. Treatment here: preoperative locoregional IRX-2 cytokine immunotherapy. Measured with immunoSEQ multiplex PCR; TCRdb has only the in-frame clones, and not every one. The sample holds 35,000 to 40,000 clones; roughly 82% are singletons and the top ten take roughly 1.5%. The CDR3 totals 15 residues. V was trimmed by 1 base and J by 7 bases, leaving 17 bases between them. CDR1 and CDR2 (germline): SGHDN, FVKESK. This sample was taken from a study of preoperative IRX-2 immunotherapy in early breast cancer. Here the sequenced sample was lymph node tissue, taken after IRX-2 immunotherapy. The source is a human donor with breast cancer. V and J are TRBV14 and TRBJ2-7; D uncertain. The CDR3 loop is CASSQVGGIVSEQYF. For the CDR3, the DNA is TGTGCCAGCAGCCAAGTGGGCGGAATAGTTAGTGAGCAGTACTTC.